A single sample gave rise to the 28 T cell receptor beta chains below, sequenced in a study of T cell responses to AZD1222 COVID-19 vaccine. The assay was immunoSEQ multiplex PCR, and TCRdb's table has in-frame clones only and misses some. The sample has roughly 160,000 clones, approximately 93% seen once. The sample here was peripheral blood, taken on day 0 of AZD1222 vaccination. Source of these receptors: an adult in good health.

This chain links TRBV5-1 with TRBJ1-1; 9 bases are a match to TRBD1. Trimming cost V 3 bases and J 1 base; bases outside gene matches: 16. Germline CDR1 and CDR2: SGHRS and YFSETQ. The length of the CDR3 is 19 residues. CDR3 coding DNA: TGCGCCAGCAGCTCGCAGAATGGGACAGGGCGACCGTGGAACACTGAAGCTTTCTTT. Protein: CASSSQNGTGRPWNTEAFF. Full variable domain (missing parts from reference TRBV5-1 and TRBJ1-1): KAGVTQTPRYLIKTRGQQVTLSCSPISGHRSVSWYQQTPGQGLQFLFEYFSETQRNKGNFPGRFSGRQFSNSRSEMNVSTLELGDSALYLCASSSQNGTGRPWNTEAFFGQGTRLTVV.

DNA for the CDR3: TGTGCCAGCAGCCTCAATAGCGTGGGGGCGAGGGGCTACACCTTC. Translated: CASSLNSVGARGYTF. The chain combines TRBV7-9 with TRBJ1-2, with a possible D match to TRBD1 (6 bases). CDR1 and CDR2 from the germline V gene are SEHNR and FQNEAQ (reference sequence). The CDR3 totals 15 residues. Trimming shortened V by 5 bases and J by 8 bases, and 21 bases separated the two germline ends. Filled out from reference TRBV7-9 and TRBJ1-2, the complete variable domain reads DTGVSQNPRHKITKRGQNVTFRCDPISEHNRLYWYRQTLGQGPEFLTYFQNEAQLEKSRLLSDRFSAERPKGSFSTLEIQRTEQGDSAMYLCASSLNSVGARGYTFGSGTRLTVV.

This clone came up once. This sequence joins TRBV6-5 and TRBJ1-2, with D unresolved. The CDR3 is 11 amino acids. V dropped 6 bases and J dropped 7 bases, with 9 bases sitting between them. CDR1 is MNHEY, CDR2 SVGAGI, per germline. DNA for the CDR3: TGTGCCAGCAGACATGTGGCTGGCTACACCTTC. Translation: CASRHVAGYTF.

The chain carries TRBV7-2 and TRBJ2-3; TRBD1 agrees at 7 bases. CDR1 is SGHTA and CDR2 is FQGNSA in the germline V gene. The J segment lost 0 bases and the V segment lost 9 bases, leaving 6 bases of the junction unmatched. CDR3 length equals 14 residues. The CDR3 loop is CASSPGQSTDTQYF. The CDR3 DNA sequence: TGTGCCAGTTCCCCGGGACAGAGCACAGATACGCAGTATTTT. The entire variable domain, with the rest obtained from reference TRBV7-2 and TRBJ2-3, is as follows: GAGVSQSPSNKVTEKGKDVELRCDPISGHTALYWYRQSLGQGLEFLIYFQGNSAPDKSGLPSDRFSAERTGGSVSTLTIQRTQQEDSAVYLCASSPGQSTDTQYFGPGTRLTVL.

The rearrangement joins TRBV5-6 to TRBJ2-7, with D uncertain. The CDR3 spans 12 residues. Germline values: CDR1 SGHDT, CDR2 YYEEEE. The germline V and J ends were trimmed by 6 bases and 4 bases, with 11 bases remaining between them. The CDR3 spells CASNRPGYEQYF. The CDR3 bases are TGTGCCAGCAACCGGCCGGGTTACGAGCAGTACTTC.

The chain carries TRBV5-1 and TRBJ2-7; D unresolved. Trimming pared 1 base from V and 2 bases from J, leaving 16 bases between. Looked up from germline, CDR1 is SGHRS and CDR2 is YFSETQ. The CDR3 runs to 16 residues. CDR3 sequence reads: CASSLPSTHAPYEQYF. In DNA form, the CDR3 reads TGCGCCAGCAGCTTGCCCTCGACACATGCGCCCTACGAGCAGTACTTC.

CDR3 bases: TGCGCCAGCAGTGAAAACCCCGGGGGGGATACAGATACGCAGTATTTT. It codes for CASSENPGGDTDTQYF. The rearrangement uses TRBV10-2 and TRBJ2-3; 8 positions agree with TRBD2. The CDR3 has 16 amino acids. Germline V gives CDR1 WSHSY, CDR2 SAAADI. Losses at the gene ends were 3 bases for V and 3 bases for J; bases not matched to a gene: 8.

The V and J genes are TRBV28 and TRBJ1-5, with a weak D call TRBD1 (6 bases). V shed 4 bases and J shed 5 bases, with 9 bases lying between them. CDR1 is MDHEN and CDR2 is SYDVKM in the germline V gene. This CDR3 spans 13 amino acids. The CDR3, as DNA: TGTGCCAGCAGTTGGACAGTAGATCAGCCCCAGCATTTT. Residues: CASSWTVDQPQHF.

The genes are TRBV12-3 or TRBV12-4 and TRBJ1-3; 8 bases agree with TRBD1. The CDR3 extends over 13 amino acids. Trimming cost V 8 bases and J 4 bases; bases outside gene matches: 4. CDR3 residues: CASHRGRGNTIYF. In DNA, the CDR3 is TGTGCCAGCCACAGGGGGAGAGGAAACACCATATATTTT.

The rearrangement links TRBV11-3 to TRBJ2-1, with TRBD2 as a possible D gene (5 bases). This CDR3 is 14 amino acids long. The V and J ends lost 0 bases and 2 bases respectively, with 5 bases between them. Germline V gene sequence: CDR1 SGHNT, CDR2 YENEEA. CDR3 DNA sequence: TGTGCCAGCAGCTTAGACGGGGCCTACAATGAGCAGTTCTTC. Its protein product is CASSLDGAYNEQFF.

This chain joins TRBV4-2 and TRBJ1-5, with 7 bases aligning to TRBD1. The J segment lost 6 bases and the V segment lost 0 bases, leaving 11 bases of the junction unmatched. In germline, CDR1 is LGHNA, CDR2 YNFKEQ. The CDR3 has 17 residues. CDR3 DNA: TGTGCCAGCAGCCAAGACCAACCGACAGGGAGATTTCAGCCCCAGCATTTT. It translates to CASSQDQPTGRFQPQHF.

V and J are TRBV2 and TRBJ2-7; D remains ambiguous. CDR3 length equals 17 residues. CDR1 and CDR2 from the germline V gene are SNHLY and FYNNEI. The V end was cut by 2 bases, the J end by 3 bases, with 20 bases between. This CDR3 reads CASSESMWQNVGYEQYF. CDR3 DNA: TGTGCCAGCAGTGAATCAATGTGGCAGAACGTCGGCTACGAGCAGTACTTC.

This chain links TRBV5-1 with TRBJ2-3; D unresolved. V lost 1 base to trimming and J lost 2 bases, with 11 bases between them. Germline V gene data show CDR1 as SGHRS and CDR2 as YFSETQ. The CDR3 is 15 amino acids. In nucleotides, the CDR3 is TGCGCCAGCAGCTTGCTCAGCTCTTCCACAGATACGCAGTATTTT. It encodes CASSLLSSSTDTQYF.

The V gene is TRBV18, the J gene TRBJ1-3; D not certain. Germline lookup yields CDR1 KGHSH and CDR2 LQKENI. V was clipped by 3 bases and J by 6 bases, with 15 bases between them. This CDR3 has 15 amino acids. CDR3 DNA sequence: TGTGCCAGCTCACCTGATGGGAAGGCTCTAAACACCATATATTTT. Its translation is CASSPDGKALNTIYF.

This chain joins TRBV5-1 and TRBJ2-1; TRBD1 might be the D (5 bases). This CDR3 spans 13 amino acids. Germline values: CDR1 SGHRS, CDR2 YFSETQ. The V end was cut by 2 bases, the J end by 7 bases, with 10 bases between. The CDR3 protein is CASSFSGFNEQFF. The CDR3, as DNA: TGCGCCAGCAGCTTCTCAGGGTTTAATGAGCAGTTCTTC.

CDR3 residues: CASSPWTMNTEAFF. The CDR3 DNA sequence: TGTGCCAGCAGCCCCTGGACAATGAACACTGAAGCTTTCTTT. The rearrangement links TRBV3-1 (or the pseudogene TRBV3-2) to TRBJ1-1, with D possibly matching TRBD1 (5 bases). V lost 4 bases and J 0 bases, leaving 9 bases between the germline ends. Germline CDR1 and CDR2: LGHDT and YNNKEL (reference sequence). CDR3 length equals 14 residues.

The V call is TRBV9, the J call TRBJ2-1; TRBD2 agrees at 8 bases. Germline V gene data show CDR1 as SGDLS and CDR2 as YYNGEE. The CDR3 loop spans 15 amino acids. V was pared by 0 bases and J by 4 bases, with 3 bases of the junction left unmatched. CDR3 in DNA: TGTGCCAGCAGCGTAGACGGGACTAGTTACAATGAGCAGTTCTTC. Its translation is CASSVDGTSYNEQFF.

This chain links TRBV6-5 with TRBJ2-1; no firm D call. This CDR3 has 13 residues. Trimming left V 2 bases short and J 9 bases short, with 11 bases between. The germline gives CDR1 MNHEY, CDR2 SVGAGI. CDR3 nucleotides: TGTGCCAGCAGTTACACCACCCTCGGTGAGCAGTTCTTC. Its protein product is CASSYTTLGEQFF.

The rearrangement links TRBV5-1 to TRBJ2-3; a possible D gene is TRBD1 (6 bases). The CDR3 loop spans 15 amino acids. Germline CDR1 reads SGHRS; CDR2 reads YFSETQ. Between the trimmed V and J ends, which lost 3 bases and 4 bases, there was a span of 15 bases. CDR3 bases: TGCGCCAGCAGCTCAAACCAGGGGTTGTCAGATACGCAGTATTTT. Translating gives CASSSNQGLSDTQYF.

This chain links TRBV21-1 with TRBJ2-7; the table's D call, TRBD2, has no DNA check behind it. TRBV21-1 is an annotated pseudogene. The CDR3 has 17 residues. CDR3 sequence: CASSKLTSGGHARRQYF. Here the CDR3 DNA reads TGTGCCAGCAGCAAACTCACTAGCGGGGGGCATGCACGCAGGCAGTACTTC.

This clone ranks as medium-sized. The chain is built from TRBV18 and TRBJ1-3; the D is unclear. This CDR3 spans 15 amino acids. The germline CDR1 and CDR2 sequences are KGHSH and LQKENI. Trimming removed 2 bases at V and 2 bases at J, with 10 bases between. CDR3 region: CASSPGGLTGNTIYF. CDR3 nucleotides: TGTGCCAGCTCACCAGGAGGTCTAACTGGAAACACCATATATTTT.

This clone was recorded once. V and J are TRBV4-1 and TRBJ1-2, with 8 bases fitting TRBD1. Germline V gene sequence: CDR1 MGHRA, CDR2 YSYEKL. V was pared by 0 bases and J by 3 bases, with 18 bases of the junction left unmatched. This CDR3 is 20 amino acids long. The DNA of the CDR3 is TGCGCCAGCAGCCAAGATCGAAGGGCCAGGGGGCTCGGATTGTACTATGGCTACACCTTC. Its protein product is CASSQDRRARGLGLYYGYTF.

V gene TRBV25-1 combines with J gene TRBJ2-3; D ambiguous. The CDR3 totals 12 residues. Trimming pared 7 bases from V and 6 bases from J, leaving 11 bases between. Germline CDR1 and CDR2: MGHDK and SYGVNS. CDR3 DNA sequence: TGTGCCAGCAACGGGTGGTCCGATACGCAGTATTTT. This encodes CASNGWSDTQYF.

This rearrangement joins TRBV6-2 or TRBV6-3 to TRBJ2-7, with 10 nucleotides matching TRBD1. Germline-derived CDR1 and CDR2 are MNHEY and SVGEGT. Germline trimming cut 6 bases from V and 2 bases from J; bases unmatched to any gene: 1. This CDR3 has 13 amino acids. The CDR3 coding sequence is TGTGCCAGCAGCGACAGGGGGCCCTACGAGCAGTACTTC. Translation gives CASSDRGPYEQYF.

V and J are TRBV5-8 and TRBJ1-5; D is unresolved. This CDR3 comprises 14 residues. From germline, CDR1 is SGHTS and CDR2 YDEGEE. V gave up 6 bases and J gave up 1 base, with 11 bases separating them. The CDR3 region has the DNA TGTGCCAGCACGCGGTCGGGGAGCAATCAGCCCCAGCATTTT. Translation: CASTRSGSNQPQHF.

This chain joins TRBV6-5 and TRBJ1-1; 8 bases line up with TRBD1. Germline values: CDR1 MNHEY, CDR2 SVGAGI. J gave up 1 base and V 7 bases, and 5 bases lay outside the gene matches. The CDR3 is made up of 14 amino acids. Here the CDR3 reads CASNFDRGNTEAFF. CDR3 nucleotides: TGTGCCAGCAACTTTGACAGGGGGAACACTGAAGCTTTCTTT.

The rearrangement joins TRBV19 to TRBJ1-1; D remains ambiguous. This CDR3 comprises 14 residues. The V end was cut by 4 bases, the J end by 0 bases, with 9 bases between. Germline-derived CDR1 and CDR2 are LNHDA and SQIVND (reference sequence). CDR3 in DNA: TGTGCCAGTAGTACCCAGGCAATGAACACTGAAGCTTTCTTT. It encodes CASSTQAMNTEAFF.

The V and J genes are TRBV12-3 or TRBV12-4 and TRBJ1-2; TRBD1 might be the D (5 bases). The germline V and J ends were trimmed by 3 bases and 5 bases, with 10 bases remaining between them. This CDR3 has 13 residues. CDR3 bases: TGTGCCAGCAGTTTTGGGACGGGTTATGGCTACACCTTC. Amino acid sequence: CASSFGTGYGYTF.